This T cell receptor (beta chain) originates from a study of T cells in Graves' hyperthyroidism and ophthalmopathy. Points from the study as a whole: Most clonotypes that expanded in the thyroid above 0.001 also showed up in blood.

This clonotype was seen at least ten times. Its matching antigen is unknown. Amplification of TCR beta CDR3 regions used RNA as the template. RT-PCR in the first round (using the HTBI primer set) targeted the TCR CDR3. Each CDR3 protein is one row after TCRdb ran MiXCR on the multiplex PCR reads. The data show hundreds of thousands of distinct CDR3 sequences, with roughly 14% seen just once and over 3.5% held by the top ten. The material sequenced was blood. The sequence came from a woman aged 40 to 55 with Graves' ophthalmopathy.

The CDR3: CASSLGSPRLYEQYF. The CDR3 DNA sequence: TGTGCCAGCAGCTTAGGGTCCCCCCGTCTTTACGAGCAGTACTTC. The chain joins TRBV7-8 to TRBJ2-7, with no clear D. Germline-derived CDR1 and CDR2 are SGHVS and FQNEAQ. This CDR3 spans 15 amino acids. Trimming removed 1 base at V and 4 bases at J, with 14 bases between.